The clone carrying this T cell receptor (beta chain) was seen many times. The data stem from a study of regulatory T cells in long-lasting Graves disease. For TCR beta, libraries came from iRepertoire HTBI primers and Arm-PCR of CDR3 regions. TCRdb re-called the multiplex PCR reads through MiXCR, storing one row per CDR3 protein. The data show some 420,000 distinct CDR3 sequences, approximately 23% seen once. Germline CDR1 reads MNHNS; CDR2 reads SASEGT. Trimming removed 7 bases at V and 4 bases at J, with 14 bases between. This CDR3 has 14 amino acids. Stated time point: persistent/refractory GD, antithyroid drugs over 5 years with positive TRAb. The TCR library was prepared using RNA isolated from PBMCs.

The material was peripheral blood mononuclear cells (PBMCs), obtained when the disease was refractory, from a patient treated with antithyroid drugs. This TCR was sampled from a female donor with Graves disease. The chain employs TRBV6-1 and TRBJ1-5; possible D gene TRBD1, 5 bases. The CDR3 DNA sequence: TGTGCCAGCACCCTGGTAAGGGGTAATCAGCCCCAGCATTTT. It encodes CASTLVRGNQPQHF.